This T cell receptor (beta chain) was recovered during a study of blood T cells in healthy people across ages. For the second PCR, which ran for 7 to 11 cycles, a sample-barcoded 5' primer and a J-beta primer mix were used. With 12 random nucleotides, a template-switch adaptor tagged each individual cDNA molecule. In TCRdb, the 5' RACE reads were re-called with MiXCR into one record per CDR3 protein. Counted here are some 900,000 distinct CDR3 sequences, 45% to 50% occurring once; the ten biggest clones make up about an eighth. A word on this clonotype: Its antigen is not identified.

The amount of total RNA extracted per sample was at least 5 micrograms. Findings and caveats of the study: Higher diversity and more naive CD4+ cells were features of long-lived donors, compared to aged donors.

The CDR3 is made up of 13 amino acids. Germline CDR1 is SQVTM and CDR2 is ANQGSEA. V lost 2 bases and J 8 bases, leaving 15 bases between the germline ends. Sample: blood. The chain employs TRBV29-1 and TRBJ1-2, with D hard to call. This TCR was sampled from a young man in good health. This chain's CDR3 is CSVELATVGGYTF. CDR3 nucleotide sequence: TGCAGCGTTGAACTCGCGACTGTTGGGGGCTACACCTTC.